What follows describes a single T cell receptor (beta chain). Its antigen is not known. V was cut by 0 bases and J by 8 bases, with 13 bases left in between. There are 13 residues in the CDR3. The germline gives CDR1 SQVTM, CDR2 ANQGSEA. This specimen belongs to a study of CD8 T cells in Susac syndrome. Study results and caveats: The CD4+ T cell repertoires in Susac syndrome were not clonally expanded.

CD8+ and CD4+ T cells circulating in blood were sequenced for TCR beta. Random hexamers were used to reverse transcribe an amount of 0.5 to 1 ug RNA. With immunoSEQ multiplex PCR, TCR beta CDR3 was amplified across 54 Vbeta and 13 Jbeta. TCRdb reprocessed the immunoSEQ multiplex PCR reads with MiXCR, giving one entry per CDR3 protein. Of about 140,000 distinct CDR3 sequences in the sample, around 95% were seen once. The sequence was collected from a human donor with Susac syndrome. Sequencing input: CD4+ T cells from PBMCs. J is TRBJ1-2 and V is TRBV29-1; maybe TRBD1 (5 bases). The chain's CDR3 is CSVEDPRGKGYTF. The CDR3 bases are TGCAGCGTTGAAGATCCCCGGGGGAAGGGCTACACCTTC.